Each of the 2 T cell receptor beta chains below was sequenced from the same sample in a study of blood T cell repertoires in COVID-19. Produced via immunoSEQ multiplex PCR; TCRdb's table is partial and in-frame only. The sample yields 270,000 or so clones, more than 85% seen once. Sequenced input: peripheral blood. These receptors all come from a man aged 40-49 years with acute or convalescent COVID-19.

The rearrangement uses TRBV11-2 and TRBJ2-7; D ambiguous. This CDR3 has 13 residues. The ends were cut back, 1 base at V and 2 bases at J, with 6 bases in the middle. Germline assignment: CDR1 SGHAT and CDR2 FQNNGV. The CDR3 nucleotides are TGTGCCAGCAGCTTAGGGTACACCTACGAGCAGTACTTC. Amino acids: CASSLGYTYEQYF.

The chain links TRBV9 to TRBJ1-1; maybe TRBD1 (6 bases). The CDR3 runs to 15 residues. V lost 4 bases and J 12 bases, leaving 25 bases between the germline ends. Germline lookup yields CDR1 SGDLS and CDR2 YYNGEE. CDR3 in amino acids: CASSPRAGGATRPFF. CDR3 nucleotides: TGTGCCAGCAGCCCCCGGGCGGGGGGGGCAACGCGGCCTTTCTTT.